The T cell receptor beta chain under discussion was sequenced for a study of T cells in Graves' hyperthyroidism and ophthalmopathy. General observations from the study: Among clonotypes expanded in thyroid above 0.001, most were also found in blood.

This clonotype was detected a few times. Its antigen remains unknown. Graves' hyperthyroidism was deemed stable absent ophthalmopathy progression within 18 months. Amplification targeted TCR beta CDR3 regions from RNA transcripts. A first-round RT-PCR of the TCR CDR3 used the HTBI primer set. Via MiXCR, TCRdb re-called the multiplex PCR reads, giving one row per CDR3 protein. This table has approximately 420,000 distinct CDR3 sequences, roughly 13% appearing once. Germline lookup yields CDR1 SNHLY and CDR2 FYNNEI. This CDR3 is 14 amino acids long. Trimming took off 1 base at V and 2 bases at J, with 9 bases between the two ends.

The chain is built from TRBV2 and TRBJ2-7; possible D gene TRBD2, 6 bases. Sequencing was carried out using blood. The sequence came from a woman between 18 and 29 years old with Graves' hyperthyroidism. The CDR3 loop reads CASSEVGGTYEQYF. As DNA, the CDR3 is TGTGCCAGCAGTGAAGTCGGGGGTACCTACGAGCAGTACTTC. Looking up the rest from reference TRBV2 and TRBJ2-7 gives the full variable domain: EPEVTQTPSHQVTQMGQEVILRCVPISNHLYFYWYRQILGQKVEFLVSFYNNEISEKSEIFDDQFSVERPDGSNFTLKIRSTKLEDSAMYFCASSEVGGTYEQYFGPGTRLTVT.